This T cell receptor (beta chain) was recovered during a study of cytomegalovirus exposure and HLA in healthy donors. In germline, CDR1 is MNHNS, CDR2 SASEGT. The CDR3 is 16 residues long. V was clipped by 4 bases and J by 2 bases, with 15 bases between them. Study-wide findings and caveats: An analysis that was carried out later associated 16,951 TCR beta sequences with HLA alleles at 0.05 false discovery rate.

Primers: 60 Vbeta forward and 13 Jbeta reverse. Using immunoSEQ multiplex PCR, the repertoire was profiled, and TCRdb retains in-frame clones only, with some absent. The listing records 20,000 or so clones. This clone is called medium-sized based on its frequency. Its specificity is unknown. The clonotype was recovered from a man aged 55-75 years in good health and CMV-seropositive. Sample: PBMCs. The chain joins TRBV6-1 to TRBJ2-1, with D maybe TRBD2 (6 bases). In DNA form, the CDR3 reads TGTGCCAGCAGTGCGTTTTGGGGGGAGGCCTACAATGAGCAGTTCTTC. Translating it yields CASSAFWGEAYNEQFF.